These 9 T cell receptor beta chains were all obtained from the same sample, sequenced in a study of blood T cell repertoires in COVID-19. Profiling relied on immunoSEQ multiplex PCR, and the TCRdb table lists in-frame clones only, not all of them. The table shows around 270,000 clones, with more than 65% occurring only once. Sample: peripheral blood. The receptors were gathered from a person aged 70 to 80 with COVID-19, enrolled during active disease.

This clone was seen only once. This sequence joins TRBV25-1 and TRBJ1-2; no definite D call. Germline CDR1 is MGHDK and CDR2 is SYGVNS. Trimming took 4 bases from V and 10 from J, leaving 10 bases between them. The CDR3 contains 11 residues. CDR3 bases: TGTGCCAGCAGTGGTGGACTTTACTACACCTTC. It codes for CASSGGLYYTF.

The chain is built from TRBV18 and TRBJ2-6; D possibly corresponds to TRBD1 (6 bases). The V gene lost 2 bases and the J gene lost 0 bases, with 11 bases spanning the gap. Germline CDR1 KGHSH, CDR2 LQKENI. This CDR3 has 17 amino acids. CDR3 sequence (DNA): TGTGCCAGCTCACCATCGCGGACAGTCTCTGGGGCCAACGTCCTGACTTTC. It is translated as CASSPSRTVSGANVLTF.

The CDR3 nucleotides read TGTGCCAGCAGTGAAGGGGGACAGGGTTGGGCTGAAGCTTTCTTT. This sequence encodes CASSEGGQGWAEAFF. The genes are TRBV6-1 and TRBJ1-1, with TRBD1 matching over 9 bases. CDR1 and CDR2 (germline): MNHNS, SASEGT. V dropped 1 base and J dropped 6; count of bases not matched to a gene: 6. The CDR3 is 15 residues long.

The chain combines TRBV4-1 with TRBJ2-2; 11 bases match TRBD2. Unmatched junction bases numbered 5, after V lost 4 bases and J lost 4 bases. The CDR3 length is 16 residues. CDR1 is MGHRA, CDR2 YSYEKL, per germline. This CDR3 is CASSLAGGPGTGELFF. The CDR3, as DNA: TGCGCCAGCAGCCTAGCGGGAGGGCCCGGCACCGGGGAGCTGTTTTTT.

The chain joins TRBV11-2 to TRBJ1-1; 7 nucleotides agree with TRBD1. CDR3 length: 16 amino acids. The germline V gene has CDR1 SGHAT and CDR2 FQNNGV. V was pared by 1 base and J by 4 bases, with 9 bases of the junction left unmatched. CDR3 region: CASSLVMGQKLTEAFF. CDR3 DNA: TGTGCCAGCAGCTTAGTTATGGGACAGAAGCTCACTGAAGCTTTCTTT.

V and J are TRBV2 and TRBJ1-1; 7 nucleotides match TRBD1. Germline loops: CDR1 SNHLY, CDR2 FYNNEI. V lost 5 bases and J lost 6; bases outside the gene matches: 9. This CDR3 contains 14 residues. The CDR3 coding sequence is TGTGCCAGCAGTCTAAGACAGGGTGGGTCTGAAGCTTTCTTT. Amino acid sequence: CASSLRQGGSEAFF.

The CDR3 DNA reads as TGTGCCAGCAGGGCCTCGGGAGAGCAGTACTTC. Translated, it gives CASRASGEQYF. The chain uses TRBV12-3 or TRBV12-4 and TRBJ2-7, with D possibly matching TRBD2 (5 bases). The V end lost 6 bases, the J end lost 7 bases, and 10 bases lay between the germline ends. The CDR3 has 11 amino acids.

This rearrangement joins TRBV19 to TRBJ2-2; TRBD2 matches at 7 bases. The CDR3 has 15 amino acids. Looked up from germline, CDR1 is LNHDA and CDR2 is SQIVND (reference sequence). With 9 bases clipped from V and 4 bases from J, the junction kept 11 bases outside the gene matches. In nucleotides, the CDR3 is TGTGCCAGCCAAAGACTAGCCGCGACCACCGGGGAGCTGTTTTTT. It yields the protein CASQRLAATTGELFF. Full variable domain (missing parts from reference TRBV19 and TRBJ2-2): DGGITQSPKYLFRKEGQNVTLSCEQNLNHDAMYWYRQDPGQGLRLIYYSQIVNDFQKGDIAEGYSVSREKKESFPLTVTSAQKNPTAFYLCASQRLAATTGELFFGEGSRLTVL.

The V gene is TRBV7-9, the J gene TRBJ2-5; TRBD1 matches 8 bases. CDR3 length equals 15 residues. The J segment lost 3 bases and the V segment lost 3 bases, leaving 6 bases of the junction unmatched. Looked up from germline, CDR1 is SEHNR and CDR2 is FQNEAQ (reference sequence). Here the CDR3 reads CASSFRQGTKETQYF. Written as DNA, the CDR3 is TGTGCCAGCAGCTTCCGACAGGGGACAAAAGAGACCCAGTACTTC.